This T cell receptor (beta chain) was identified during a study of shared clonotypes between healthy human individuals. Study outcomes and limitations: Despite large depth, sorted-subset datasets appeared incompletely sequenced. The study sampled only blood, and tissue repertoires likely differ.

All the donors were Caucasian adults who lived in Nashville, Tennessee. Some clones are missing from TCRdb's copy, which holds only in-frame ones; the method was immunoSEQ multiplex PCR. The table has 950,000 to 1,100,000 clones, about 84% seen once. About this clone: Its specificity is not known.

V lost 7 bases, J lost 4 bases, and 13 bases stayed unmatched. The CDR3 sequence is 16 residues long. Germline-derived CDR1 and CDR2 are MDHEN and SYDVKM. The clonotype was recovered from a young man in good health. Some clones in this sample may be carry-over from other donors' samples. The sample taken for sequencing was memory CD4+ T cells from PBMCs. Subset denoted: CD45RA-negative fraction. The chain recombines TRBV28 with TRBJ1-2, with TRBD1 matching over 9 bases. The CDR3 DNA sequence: TGTGCCAGCACCACCGACCGGGACAGGGTGAGCTATGGCTACACCTTC. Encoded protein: CASTTDRDRVSYGYTF.